These 27 T cell receptor beta chains share one sample of origin, sequenced in a study of T cells in women clearing cervical HPV infection. TCRdb's copy holds only in-frame clones and misses some; the assay was immunoSEQ multiplex PCR. Its clone listing holds tens of thousands of clones. Sequencing was carried out using blood buffy coat. The receptors derive from a woman between 18 and 70 years old with a cervical HPV16 infection that either progressed to CIN3+ or cleared (not recorded which).

For this clone: The read stops 3 residues short of the end of the CDR3; the missing end is completed from the germline J gene. The gene calls are TRBV20-1 and TRBJ2-7, with a tentative D call TRBD2 (5 bases). Germline values: CDR1 DFQATT, CDR2 SNEGSKA (reference sequence). Trimming shortened V by 0 bases and J by 6 bases, and 15 bases separated the two germline ends. The CDR3 length is 14 residues. CDR3 DNA, as far as it was read: TGCAGTGCTAGAGATCTGAATAGCGAGACCGAG. Translating gives CSARDLNSETE. The complete CDR3 reads CSARDLNSETEQYF.

A word on this clone: The CDR3 end falls 3 residues outside the read, so it is completed with the germline J gene. The genes are TRBV5-1 and TRBJ1-6; D may be TRBD1 (6 bases). The CDR3 has 15 amino acids. Trimming cost V 0 bases and J 8 bases, with 12 bases left between them. The germline V gene encodes CDR1 SGHRS and CDR2 YFSETQ. The part of the CDR3 DNA that was read is TGCGCCAGCAGCTTGGAGGGGCAGGGGTATTCACCC. This encodes CASSLEGQGYSP. In full, the CDR3 is CASSLEGQGYSPLHF.

This chain's CDR3 is CASNFGTSGAGGNEQFF. The CDR3 DNA, read in part, is TGTGCCAGTAACTTTGGGACTAGCGGGGCCGGGGGGAATGAG. The chain uses TRBV19 and TRBJ2-1, with 13 bases fitting TRBD2. The read halts 3 residues ahead of the CDR3 end, with the missing end drawn from the germline J gene. Germline values: CDR1 LNHDA, CDR2 SQIVND (reference sequence). This CDR3 has 17 residues. V lost 7 bases and J lost 7; bases outside the gene matches: 13.

Of note for this clone: The sequenced fragment ends 3 residues before the CDR3 boundary, so the rest is inferred from the germline J gene. The J gene is TRBJ2-2, the V gene TRBV6-1; tentatively, D is TRBD2 (6 bases). The CDR3 is made up of 16 amino acids. The germline V and J ends were trimmed by 1 base and 4 bases, with 13 bases remaining between them. The germline CDR1 and CDR2 sequences are MNHNS and SASEGT. The CDR3 spells CASSEGVGGGTGELFF. The CDR3 bases that were read are TGTGCCAGCAGTGAAGGGGTGGGGGGTGGCACCGGGGAG.

In regard to this clone: The read terminates 3 residues ahead of where the CDR3 ends, so the germline J gene completes it. V is TRBV18 and J is TRBJ2-2, with TRBD1 matching 9 bases. CDR1 KGHSH and CDR2 LQKENI come from the germline V gene. Germline trimming cut 3 bases from V and 6 bases from J; bases unmatched to any gene: 2. This CDR3 region has 14 residues. CDR3 bases read: TGTGCCAGCTCACCCGGACAGGGGTCCGGGGAG. It codes for CASSPGQGSGE. The CDR3, in full, reads CASSPGQGSGELFF. Full variable domain (remainder filled in from reference TRBV18 and TRBJ2-2): NAGVMQNPRHLVRRRGQEARLRCSPMKGHSHVYWYRQLPEEGLKFMVYLQKENIIDESGMPKERFSAEFPKEGPSILRIQQVVRGDSAAYFCASSPGQGSGELFFGEGSRLTVL.

A note on this clone: The read ends 3 residues shy of where the CDR3 ends; the end is completed using the germline J gene. This chain connects TRBV2 to TRBJ1-1; 8 nucleotides align to TRBD1. V trimming: 6 bases; J trimming: 5 bases; junction bases outside the gene matches: 8. CDR3 size: 14 residues. CDR1 and CDR2 from the germline V gene are SNHLY and FYNNEI. The CDR3 protein is CASSLQGVGTEAFF. CDR3 bases read: TGTGCCAGCAGCTTACAGGGGGTGGGTACTGAA.

As regards this clone: The CDR3 end lies 3 residues beyond the end of the read and is filled in from the germline J gene. The J gene is TRBJ2-7, the V gene TRBV29-1; 11 nucleotides align to TRBD1. The CDR3 length is 13 residues. The germline V gene has CDR1 SQVTM and CDR2 ANQGSEA. V trimming: 1 base; J trimming: 6 bases; junction bases outside the gene matches: 2. CDR3 DNA, as far as it was read: TGCAGCGTTGAAGCCGGGACAGGGGGCGAG. Encoded protein: CSVEAGTGGE. The whole CDR3 protein reads CSVEAGTGGEQYF.

Points on this clone: Read data end 3 residues before the CDR3 end; the end is taken from the germline J gene. The rearrangement links TRBV2 to TRBJ1-5; TRBD1 matches 9 bases. CDR1 is SNHLY and CDR2 is FYNNEI in the germline V gene. The CDR3 spans 15 residues. The V gene end was trimmed by 4 bases and the J gene end by 3 bases; junction bases not matched to a gene: 4. This CDR3 is CASSVGTGNNQPQHF. The CDR3 bases that were read are TGTGCCAGCAGTGTAGGGACAGGGAACAATCAGCCC.

CDR3 loop: CASSQEGSSYEQYF. The sequenced CDR3 bases are TGTGCCAGCAGCCAAGAGGGCTCCTCCTACGAG. The chain employs TRBV4-2 and TRBJ2-7; D gene ambiguous. The CDR3 goes on 3 residues after the read ends, and that part is filled in from the germline J gene. Trimming cost V 0 bases and J 0 bases, with 6 bases left between them. Germline values: CDR1 LGHNA, CDR2 YNFKEQ. There are 14 residues in the CDR3.

On this clone: Sequencing ends 3 residues short of the CDR3 end; the germline J gene provides the rest. The chain uses TRBV18 and TRBJ2-1; D possibly corresponds to TRBD1 (5 bases). V was cut by 2 bases and J by 9 bases, with 11 bases left in between. The CDR3 contains 13 residues. CDR1 and CDR2 (germline): KGHSH, LQKENI. This chain's CDR3 is CASSPIQGTEQFF. The covered CDR3 bases are TGTGCCAGCTCACCAATCCAGGGCACTGAG.

About this clone: The read terminates 3 residues ahead of where the CDR3 ends, so the germline J gene completes it. The chain has TRBV6-2 or TRBV6-3 and TRBJ2-6; D unresolved. Germline CDR1 MNHEY, CDR2 SVGEGT. V dropped 0 bases and J dropped 0 bases, with 9 bases sitting between them. The CDR3 has 17 amino acids. CDR3 in amino acids: CASSYSTSISGANVLTF. The CDR3 DNA, read in part, is TGTGCCAGCAGTTACTCGACTTCGATCTCTGGGGCCAACGTC.

Note on this clone: The CDR3 end falls 3 residues outside the read, so it is completed with the germline J gene. The chain couples TRBV20-1 to TRBJ1-6; TRBD1 aligns across 8 bases. CDR1 DFQATT and CDR2 SNEGSKA come from the germline V gene (reference sequence). The CDR3 totals 13 residues. V was pared by 6 bases and J by 5 bases, with 3 bases of the junction left unmatched. The CDR3 bases that were read are TGCAGTGCCTGGACAGGGAATAATTCACCC. Protein product: CSAWTGNNSP. The CDR3 reads in full as CSAWTGNNSPLHF.

This CDR3 reads CASSSETVFYGYTF. The part of the CDR3 DNA that was read is TGTGCCAGCAGCTCCGAGACAGTTTTCTATGGC. V and J are TRBV5-4 and TRBJ1-2; D is perhaps TRBD1 (5 bases). The CDR3 end lies 3 residues beyond the end of the read and is filled in from the germline J gene. The CDR3 totals 14 residues. Germline lookup yields CDR1 SGHNT and CDR2 YYREEE (reference sequence). Between the trimmed V and J ends, which lost 3 bases and 4 bases, there was a span of 13 bases.

Comments on this clone: Read sequence stops 3 residues before the CDR3 end, and the germline J gene provides the missing end. V and J are TRBV5-1 and TRBJ1-1; no clear D. The CDR3 runs 13 residues. V was shortened by 4 bases and J by 3 bases, with 10 bases between the two germline ends. Germline V gives CDR1 SGHRS, CDR2 YFSETQ. CDR3 region: CASSEGSYTEAFF. Incomplete CDR3 DNA: TGCGCCAGCAGCGAAGGGTCGTACACTGAA.

On this clone itself: The read ends 3 residues before the CDR3 terminus; that terminus is restored from the germline J gene. The rearrangement joins TRBV6-1 to TRBJ2-3, with 9 positions matching TRBD2. The J segment lost 5 bases and the V segment lost 3 bases, leaving 9 bases of the junction unmatched. The CDR3 length is 16 residues. From germline, CDR1 is MNHNS and CDR2 SASEGT. This CDR3 is CASSEGAGGPEDTQYF. The CDR3 DNA, read in part, is TGTGCCAGCAGTGAGGGGGCGGGGGGGCCGGAAGATACG.

Regarding this clone: The CDR3 end falls 3 residues outside the read, so it is completed with the germline J gene. This chain joins TRBV6-1 and TRBJ2-7, with a weak D call TRBD1 (6 bases). The germline V gene encodes CDR1 MNHNS and CDR2 SASEGT. The V end was cut by 3 bases, the J end by 2 bases, with 14 bases between. The CDR3 contains 15 residues. The sequenced CDR3 bases are TGTGCCAGCAGTGAGAAGACAGGAGGCCCCTACGAG. Translated: CASSEKTGGPYE. The entire CDR3 protein reads CASSEKTGGPYEQYF.

Points on this clone: The read finishes 3 residues shy of the CDR3 end, and the germline J gene is used to complete it. The V call is TRBV14, the J call TRBJ1-6; 8 bases agree with TRBD1. The V gene end was trimmed by 0 bases and the J gene end by 9 bases; junction bases not matched to a gene: 4. Germline V gives CDR1 SGHDN, CDR2 FVKESK. This CDR3 contains 15 residues. The CDR3 is CASSQDLGQVSPLHF. CDR3 DNA, as far as it was read: TGTGCCAGCAGCCAAGATTTGGGACAGGTTTCACCC.

Note on this clone: With the read ending 3 residues before the CDR3 end, the germline J gene is used to fill in that end. The chain has TRBV18 and TRBJ2-7; tentatively, D is TRBD2 (5 bases). Trimming took 6 bases from V and 3 from J, leaving 27 bases between them. CDR1 and CDR2 (germline): KGHSH, LQKENI. CDR3 length: 18 amino acids. CDR3 DNA (partial): TGTGCCAGCTCCCCAAACTTGGGGTCTCGCACGGGGTTCTACGAG. This gives the protein CASSPNLGSRTGFYE. The full CDR3 is CASSPNLGSRTGFYEQYF.

With respect to this clone: The CDR3 is cut off 3 residues early in the read; its end comes from the germline J gene. The V gene is TRBV20-1, the J gene TRBJ2-7; a possible D gene is TRBD1 (5 bases). This CDR3 region has 13 residues. CDR1 and CDR2 from the germline V gene are DFQATT and SNEGSKA (reference sequence). Trimming took off 6 bases at V and 2 bases at J, with 14 bases between the two ends. CDR3 DNA (partial): TGCAGTGCCGCCTTAGGGGAAGCCTACGAG. It encodes CSAALGEAYE. The full CDR3 sequence reads CSAALGEAYEQYF.

Turning to this clone: The observed sequence ends 3 residues before the CDR3 terminus, with the missing tail filled in from the germline J gene. The chain joins TRBV19 to TRBJ2-7, with a weak D call TRBD1 (6 bases). V lost 5 bases, J lost 2 bases, and 22 bases lay in between. Germline CDR1 LNHDA, CDR2 SQIVND (reference sequence). The CDR3 length is 17 residues. The chain's CDR3 is CASSRGLLWTEAYEQYF. The DNA read from the CDR3 is TGTGCCAGTAGTCGGGGCCTTCTCTGGACAGAGGCCTACGAG.

The CDR3 loop reads CASSLVWGSPTEQYF. Partial CDR3 DNA: TGTGCCAGCAGCTTGGTCTGGGGCAGCCCAACCGAG. This chain joins TRBV5-6 and TRBJ2-7; a weak D match, TRBD1 (5 bases). The read stops 3 residues short of the end of the CDR3; the missing end is completed from the germline J gene. Germline loops: CDR1 SGHDT, CDR2 YYEEEE. Trimming cost V 0 bases and J 6 bases, with 16 bases left between them. The CDR3 contains 15 residues.

The CDR3 reads CASSELQGTYNEQFF. Partial CDR3 DNA: TGTGCCAGCAGTGAACTTCAGGGGACCTACAATGAG. The rearrangement joins TRBV6-1 to TRBJ2-1, with D possibly TRBD1 on 6 matching bases. With the read ending 3 residues before the CDR3 end, the germline J gene is used to fill in that end. The V gene lost 2 bases and the J gene lost 2 bases, with 10 bases spanning the gap. Germline V lookup: CDR1 MNHNS, CDR2 SASEGT. The CDR3 sequence is 15 residues long.

A remark on this clone: The read falls 3 residues short of the CDR3 end, and the missing part is taken from the germline J gene. The gene calls are TRBV5-5 and TRBJ1-1; D perhaps matches TRBD1 (5 bases). The germline V gene encodes CDR1 SGHKS and CDR2 YYEKEE (reference sequence). The CDR3 contains 14 residues. This CDR3 reads CASSPGGREEGAFF. The CDR3 bases that were read are TGTGCCAGCAGCCCTGGTGGCAGGGAGGAGGGC.

A note on this clone: The read ends 3 residues shy of where the CDR3 ends; the end is completed using the germline J gene. V usage is TRBV7-2 and J usage is TRBJ1-2, with a tentative D call TRBD1 (5 bases). The germline CDR1 and CDR2 sequences are SGHTA and FQGNSA. CDR3 size: 13 residues. The V and J ends lost 2 bases and 4 bases respectively, with 8 bases between them. This CDR3 reads CASSLPRVYGYTF. CDR3 bases read: TGTGCCAGCAGCTTACCCAGGGTCTATGGC.

Remarks on this clone: The DNA ends 3 residues before the CDR3 does, and the rest of the CDR3 is filled in from the germline J gene. The J gene is TRBJ2-2, the V gene TRBV11-1, with D maybe TRBD1 (6 bases). CDR1 is SGHAT, CDR2 FQDESV, per germline (reference sequence). Trimming left V 5 bases short and J 4 bases short, with 11 bases between. The CDR3 runs to 14 residues. CDR3 amino acids: CASSPGQTTGELFF. The covered CDR3 bases are TGTGCCAGCAGCCCCGGACAGACCACCGGGGAG.

Remarks on this clone: The observed sequence ends 3 residues before the CDR3 terminus, with the missing tail filled in from the germline J gene. The gene calls are TRBV7-2 and TRBJ2-7, with TRBD2 matching 9 bases. Germline loops: CDR1 SGHTA, CDR2 FQGNSA. After removal of 5 bases from V and 4 bases from J, the junction contained 9 bases not matched to a gene. The length of the CDR3 is 15 residues. The sequenced CDR3 bases are TGTGCCAGCAGCGAGGTAGCGGGAGCGCAGTACGAG. Protein product: CASSEVAGAQYE. The CDR3 in full is CASSEVAGAQYEQYF.

A note on this clone: The read comes to an end 3 residues before the CDR3 does, leaving the germline J gene to fill in the end. The V gene is TRBV4-2, the J gene TRBJ2-3; 11 bases fit TRBD2. CDR1 is LGHNA and CDR2 is YNFKEQ in the germline V gene. V was clipped by 0 bases and J by 0 bases; unmatched bases: 8. This CDR3 region has 19 residues. CDR3 protein: CASSQDGLAGGKSTDTQYF. Incomplete CDR3 DNA: TGTGCCAGCAGCCAAGATGGGCTAGCGGGGGGCAAAAGCACAGATACG.